The sample holds many counts of the clone carrying this T cell receptor beta chain. The data are from a study of human T cells and chemical hapten exposure. CDR3 size: 15 residues. Trimming at V came to 5 bases and at J to 6 bases, leaving 2 bases not matched to a gene. CDR1 and CDR2 (germline): SGHVS, FNYEAQ. Time point of the sample: patch test 1, 2 weeks after DPC sensitization. Treatment indicated: therapeutic diphenylcyclopropenone sensitization with weekly scalp DPC. The library gave individual cDNA molecules unique molecular identifiers. TCRdb processed the RACE reads anew with MiXCR; each CDR3 protein has one entry. The table shows around 120,000 distinct CDR3 sequences, with around 15% occurring only once.

The specimen comprised whole blood, sampled in connection with sensitization to the hapten diphenylcyclopropenone (DPC). This TCR was sampled from a man aged 18-30 years with alopecia areata. Some clones in this sample may be carry-over from other donors' samples. This chain links TRBV7-6 with TRBJ2-1, with 15 bases fitting TRBD2. The CDR3 is CASSPGLAGGNEQFF. In DNA, the CDR3 is TGTGCCAGCAGCCCGGGACTAGCGGGGGGCAATGAGCAGTTCTTC. The variable domain in full, with the rest retrieved from reference TRBV7-6 and TRBJ2-1, is GAGVSQSPRYKVTKRGQDVALRCDPISGHVSLYWYRQALGQGPEFLTYFNYEAQQDKSGLPNDRFSAERPEGSISTLTIQRTEQRDSAMYRCASSPGLAGGNEQFFGPGTRLTVL.